These 29 T cell receptor beta chains share one sample of origin, sequenced in a study of T-cell reconstitution after alpha-beta-depleted transplantation in children. Unique molecular identifiers were incorporated during preparation of the TCRbeta library. TCRdb re-called the PCR reads with MiXCR, one entry per CDR3 protein. The sample has over 100,000 distinct CDR3 sequences, 10% seen once; the top ten hold 34%. The sequencing here drew on PBMCs, taken before TCRalphabeta/CD19-depleted stem cell transplant. All receptors derive from a boy under 10 years old with acute lymphoblastic leukemia, due to receive a stem cell transplant.

The J gene is TRBJ1-1, the V gene TRBV20-1, with 9 nucleotides matching TRBD1. V shed 3 bases, J shed 7 bases, and the junction held 3 bases outside the gene matches. Germline V gene sequence: CDR1 DFQATT, CDR2 SNEGSKA (reference sequence). The length of the CDR3 is 12 residues. The CDR3 region has the DNA TGCAGTGCTAGGGACAGGGGCGGTGAAGCTTTCTTT. Translated, it gives CSARDRGGEAFF.

The V and J genes are TRBV3-1 and TRBJ2-1, with no clear D. The ends were cut back, 1 base at V and 3 bases at J, with 10 bases in the middle. Germline V gene sequence: CDR1 LGHDT, CDR2 YNNKEL (reference sequence). This CDR3 spans 15 amino acids. The CDR3 sequence: CASSQGRPLYNEQFF. The CDR3 nucleotides are TGTGCCAGCAGCCAAGGTCGCCCCCTCTACAATGAGCAGTTCTTC.

V gene TRBV20-1 combines with J gene TRBJ2-3, with TRBD2 matching over 7 bases. Per germline, CDR1 DFQATT and CDR2 SNEGSKA (reference sequence). This CDR3 contains 15 residues. The CDR3 DNA reads as TGCTCAAACGGACGTAGCGGGCTTAACACAGATACGCAGTATTTT. This translates into CSNGRSGLNTDTQYF.

This clonotype was recorded only once. V and J are TRBV29-1 and TRBJ2-4; D is ambiguous. Trimming left V 5 bases short and J 0 bases short, with 8 bases between. Germline CDR1 and CDR2: SQVTM and ANQGSEA. The length of the CDR3 is 13 residues. The CDR3 is CSVIILAKNIQYF. CDR3 in DNA: TGCAGCGTTATCATCCTAGCCAAAAACATTCAGTACTTC.

This clonotype appeared many times. CDR3 loop: CASSFIVGETQYF. The CDR3 coding sequence is TGTGCCAGCAGTTTTATCGTAGGGGAGACCCAGTACTTC. The J gene is TRBJ2-5, the V gene TRBV27; D ambiguous. The CDR3 consists of 13 residues. Germline V gene data show CDR1 as MNHEY and CDR2 as SMNVEV (reference sequence). With 3 bases removed from V and 5 bases from J, the gap between germline ends came to 10 bases.

Notes on this clonotype: This may be a read error, as it is one base from a much larger clone. The genes are TRBV29-1 and TRBJ2-2; TRBD2 is a possible D gene (6 bases). CDR1 is SQVTM, CDR2 ANQGSEA, per germline. The CDR3 totals 12 residues. The CDR3 protein is CSAGGGPGELLF. Here the CDR3 DNA reads TGCAGTGCCGGGGGAGGCCCCGGGGAGCTGCTTTTT.

The chain employs TRBV4-2 and TRBJ2-3; D unresolved. Germline V lookup: CDR1 LGHNA, CDR2 YNFKEQ. This CDR3 contains 12 residues. Trimming removed 0 bases from V and 6 bases from J, with 4 bases in between. CDR3 in DNA: TGTGCCAGCAGCCAAGAGGAGGATACGCAGTATTTT. This codes for CASSQEEDTQYF.

The sample holds many counts of this clonotype. The chain carries TRBV7-2 and TRBJ1-5; possible D gene TRBD1, 5 bases. This CDR3 has 15 amino acids. Looked up from germline, CDR1 is SGHTA and CDR2 is FQGNSA. V was shortened by 5 bases and J by 3 bases, with 14 bases between the two germline ends. The CDR3 DNA follows: TGTGCCAGCAGCACTAGGGCAGGGAACAATCAGCCCCAGCATTTT. Protein product: CASSTRAGNNQPQHF.

This clonotype occurred many times. The gene calls are TRBV6-1 and TRBJ1-2; tentatively, D is TRBD1 (5 bases). Germline CDR1 MNHNS, CDR2 SASEGT. V lost 5 bases to trimming and J lost 6 bases, with 19 bases between them. CDR3 length: 15 residues. CDR3 protein: CASSPAWQGNHGYTF. Here the CDR3 DNA reads TGTGCCAGCAGTCCGGCCTGGCAGGGCAATCATGGCTACACCTTC.

The rearrangement joins TRBV28 to TRBJ2-1, with D maybe TRBD2 (6 bases). CDR1 and CDR2 from the germline V gene are MDHEN and SYDVKM. The CDR3 contains 19 residues. The ends were cut back, 4 bases at V and 0 bases at J, with 22 bases in the middle. CDR3 residues: CASSWDGAGLSYSYNEQFF. CDR3 DNA sequence: TGTGCCAGCAGTTGGGATGGGGCGGGGTTATCCTACTCCTACAATGAGCAGTTCTTC. Variable domain in full (rest from reference TRBV28 and TRBJ2-1): DVKVTQSSRYLVKRTGEKVFLECVQDMDHENMFWYRQDPGLGLRLIYFSYDVKMKEKGDIPEGYSVSREKKERFSLILESASTNQTSMYLCASSWDGAGLSYSYNEQFFGPGTRLTVL.

The V and J genes are TRBV6-1 and TRBJ2-2, with D unresolved. Trimming removed 7 bases from V and 6 bases from J, with 12 bases in between. The CDR3 runs to 13 residues. Germline loops: CDR1 MNHNS, CDR2 SASEGT. CDR3: CASTESRSGELFF. The DNA of the CDR3 is TGTGCCAGCACCGAGAGTCGGTCCGGGGAGCTGTTTTTT.

This clonotype came up a few times. The chain uses TRBV10-2 and TRBJ2-5; 12 nucleotides align to TRBD2. V lost 4 bases, J lost 4 bases, and 10 bases stayed unmatched. The germline V gene has CDR1 WSHSY and CDR2 SAAADI. CDR3 length: 17 amino acids. The CDR3 bases are TGCGCCAGCAGTGGTACTAGCGGGAGGTTTTTCGGAGAGACCCAGTACTTC. As protein: CASSGTSGRFFGETQYF.

The CDR3 reads CSASPSSGIYNEQFF. DNA for the CDR3: TGCAGTGCTAGTCCCTCTAGCGGGATCTACAATGAGCAGTTCTTC. The genes are TRBV20-1 and TRBJ2-1; 9 nucleotides match TRBD2. The CDR3 spans 15 residues. The V and J ends lost 3 bases and 3 bases, in that order; junction bases with no gene match: 6. Germline lookup yields CDR1 DFQATT and CDR2 SNEGSKA (reference sequence).

The chain is built from TRBV3-1 and TRBJ2-2; D gene uncertain. Germline lookup yields CDR1 LGHDT and CDR2 YNNKEL (reference sequence). The CDR3 sequence is 19 residues long. DNA for the CDR3: TGTACCTGCAGCCGTCCCAATAGGCTCGGCGGAAGAAACACCGGGGAGCTGTTTTTT. It translates to CTCSRPNRLGGRNTGELFF.

The chain employs TRBV5-1 and TRBJ2-1; the match to TRBD2 covers 7 bases. J was trimmed by 1 base and V by 0 bases; bases with no gene match: 1. The CDR3 extends over 15 amino acids. CDR1 SGHRS and CDR2 YFSETQ come from the germline V gene. The chain's CDR3 is CASSLGLASYNEQFF. The DNA of the CDR3 is TGCGCCAGCAGCTTGGGACTAGCATCCTACAATGAGCAGTTCTTC.

In this sample, this clonotype turned up a few times. This chain connects TRBV7-9 to TRBJ1-4; D is uncertain. This CDR3 is built from 14 residues. The V and J ends lost 5 bases and 4 bases respectively, with 11 bases between them. Germline CDR1 reads SEHNR; CDR2 reads FQNEAQ (reference sequence). The CDR3 nucleotides read TGTGCCAGCAGCCCCATGGGCTATAATGAAAAACTGTTTTTT. This encodes CASSPMGYNEKLFF.

There are many counts of this clonotype. The V call is TRBV5-5, the J call TRBJ1-5; D ambiguous. The V end lost 1 base, the J end lost 7 bases, and 18 bases lay between the germline ends. Looked up from germline, CDR1 is SGHKS and CDR2 is YYEKEE (reference sequence). The CDR3 has 16 residues. Here the CDR3 reads CASSLSGSSSRQPQHF. CDR3 sequence (DNA): TGTGCCAGCAGCTTGTCCGGGTCATCCTCCAGGCAGCCCCAGCATTTT.

This clonotype was seen more than once but under ten times. The chain recombines TRBV7-2 with TRBJ2-1, with D uncertain. The V gene's germline CDR1 is SGHTA and CDR2 FQGNSA. The V gene lost 6 bases and the J gene lost 10 bases, with 10 bases spanning the gap. The CDR3 consists of 11 residues. The CDR3 region has the DNA TGTGCCAGCAGTCTGGTCAGGGAGCAGTTCTTC. Its protein is CASSLVREQFF.

In its sample, this clonotype was seen a few times. The J gene is TRBJ1-3, the V gene TRBV6-2 or TRBV6-3; no clear D gene. The CDR3 spans 16 residues. Germline lookup yields CDR1 MNHEY and CDR2 SVGEGT. V was shortened by 2 bases and J by 0 bases, with 11 bases between the two germline ends. The chain's CDR3 is CASSYETFGSGNTIYF. CDR3 DNA sequence: TGTGCCAGCAGTTACGAGACATTCGGCTCTGGAAACACCATATATTTT.

The chain carries TRBV7-9 and TRBJ2-3; 11 bases align to TRBD2. CDR3 length: 14 residues. Germline CDR1 SEHNR, CDR2 FQNEAQ (reference sequence). V was pared by 5 bases and J by 4 bases, with 2 bases of the junction left unmatched. The CDR3 DNA reads TGTGCCAGCAGCCGTAGCGGGAGGGCAGATACGCAGTATTTT. Its protein is CASSRSGRADTQYF.

The table lists this clonotype with a few counts. This chain joins TRBV20-1 and TRBJ2-5; D not resolved. CDR3 size: 15 residues. The V end was cut by 3 bases, the J end by 5 bases, with 19 bases between. Germline V gene data show CDR1 as DFQATT and CDR2 as SNEGSKA (reference sequence). Here the CDR3 reads CSASSSSGPWETQYF. The CDR3 DNA reads TGCAGTGCTAGTTCCAGCTCTGGCCCTTGGGAGACCCAGTACTTC.

The chain carries TRBV6-1 and TRBJ1-4; D uncertain. The V end lost 7 bases, the J end lost 4 bases, and 10 bases lay between the germline ends. In germline, CDR1 is MNHNS, CDR2 SASEGT. The CDR3 runs 13 residues. This chain's CDR3 is CASNPAVNEKLFF. The CDR3 nucleotides are TGTGCCAGCAACCCGGCCGTTAATGAAAAACTGTTTTTT.

This clonotype was recorded a few times. The chain is built from TRBV6-4 and TRBJ2-3, with 9 bases that match TRBD2. Germline lookup yields CDR1 MRHNA and CDR2 SNTAGT. The CDR3 sequence is 21 residues long. V shed 8 bases and J 4 bases; nucleotides not matched to a gene: 28. CDR3 protein: CASSARKGQLAGAGPADTQYF. As DNA, the CDR3 is TGTGCCAGCTCTGCCCGGAAAGGACAGTTAGCGGGAGCCGGCCCCGCAGATACGCAGTATTTT.

This clonotype was detected many times. The chain has TRBV4-2 and TRBJ2-7, with D possibly being TRBD2 (7 bases). The length of the CDR3 is 14 residues. CDR1 is LGHNA, CDR2 YNFKEQ, per germline. The V gene lost 4 bases and the J gene lost 0 bases, with 10 bases spanning the gap. The CDR3 region is CASSPGGTSYEQYF. Here the CDR3 DNA reads TGTGCCAGCAGCCCGGGGGGCACCTCCTACGAGCAGTACTTC.

This clonotype was counted at least ten times. The rearrangement joins TRBV12-3 or TRBV12-4 to TRBJ2-7, with 10 bases matching TRBD1. CDR3 size: 15 residues. V gave up 5 bases and J gave up 2 bases; unmatched junction bases: 6. CDR3 DNA: TGTGCCAGCAGTCTCCGGGACAGGGGCCCCTACGAGCAGTACTTC. It translates to CASSLRDRGPYEQYF.

This clonotype was counted a few times. The rearrangement joins TRBV27 to TRBJ2-7, with D tentatively TRBD1 or TRBD2 (6 bases each). Germline V lookup: CDR1 MNHEY, CDR2 SMNVEV (reference sequence). The CDR3 covers 16 residues. Trimming cost V 2 bases and J 0 bases, with 14 bases left between them. The CDR3 DNA reads TGTGCCAGCAGTTTAATCGGAGGGGGGAGCTCCTACGAGCAGTACTTC. Translation: CASSLIGGGSSYEQYF.

The CDR3 nucleotides are TGTGCCAGCAGCTGGGGCGTTCCAGATACGCAGTATTTT. Its protein product is CASSWGVPDTQYF. V is TRBV7-6 and J is TRBJ2-3; possibly TRBD1 for D (5 bases). Germline assignment: CDR1 SGHVS and CDR2 FNYEAQ. Between the trimmed V and J ends, which lost 4 bases and 4 bases, there was a span of 9 bases. The CDR3 runs 13 residues. Supplemented by reference TRBV7-6 and TRBJ2-3, the full variable domain reads GAGVSQSPRYKVTKRGQDVALRCDPISGHVSLYWYRQALGQGPEFLTYFNYEAQQDKSGLPNDRFSAERPEGSISTLTIQRTEQRDSAMYRCASSWGVPDTQYFGPGTRLTVL.

The V gene is TRBV5-1, the J gene TRBJ2-7; 9 nucleotides align to TRBD1. From germline, CDR1 is SGHRS and CDR2 YFSETQ. With 0 bases clipped from V and 4 bases from J, the junction kept 14 bases outside the gene matches. The CDR3 totals 18 residues. The CDR3 region is CASSLGGTAGQGFYEQYF. In DNA form, the CDR3 reads TGCGCCAGCAGCTTGGGGGGAACAGCGGGACAGGGTTTTTACGAGCAGTACTTC.

The table lists this clonotype with many counts. The rearrangement joins TRBV6-5 to TRBJ2-3, with TRBD2 matching 10 bases. V was clipped by 8 bases and J by 2 bases; unmatched bases: 7. The CDR3 covers 15 residues. In germline, CDR1 is MNHEY, CDR2 SVGAGI. DNA for the CDR3: TGTGCCAGCGGGGCTAGCGGGAGTTACACAGATACGCAGTATTTT. Protein: CASGASGSYTDTQYF.